Presented here are 20 T cell receptor beta chains from one specimen sequenced in a study of shared clonotypes between healthy human individuals. Sequenced by immunoSEQ multiplex PCR; TCRdb stores in-frame clones only, minus some. The top ten hold more than 0.35% of the sample, which has roughly 2.2 million clones, 92% seen once. Sequenced material: naive CD4+ T cells from PBMCs. As for subset: CD45RA+ positively selected. These receptors were obtained from a man between 18 and 29 years old in good health. Some clones in this sample may be carry-over from other donors' samples.

Comment on this clone: Other DNA sequences of this sample code for an identical CDR3. This chain uses TRBV2 with TRBJ2-1; no clear D gene. Per germline, CDR1 SNHLY and CDR2 FYNNEI. V was shortened by 4 bases and J by 4 bases, with 2 bases between the two germline ends. This CDR3 has 11 residues. The CDR3 coding sequence is TGTGCCAGCAGTGGGTACAATGAGCAGTTCTTC. Protein product: CASSGYNEQFF.

The rearrangement links TRBV28 to TRBJ2-7; 7 positions agree with TRBD2. Germline assignment: CDR1 MDHEN and CDR2 SYDVKM. With 7 bases clipped from V and 2 bases from J, the junction kept 8 bases outside the gene matches. The CDR3 has 14 residues. CDR3 region: CASTLGLEPYEQYF. In DNA, the CDR3 is TGTGCCAGCACTCTCGGACTAGAACCCTACGAGCAGTACTTC.

The chain couples TRBV7-2 to TRBJ2-1; 12 bases map to TRBD2. From germline, CDR1 is SGHTA and CDR2 FQGNSA. V dropped 5 bases and J dropped 8; count of bases not matched to a gene: 7. The CDR3 extends over 15 amino acids. DNA of the CDR3: TGTGCCAGCAGCCCCCGTCTAGCGGGGGGGTATGAGCAGTTCTTC. Translating gives CASSPRLAGGYEQFF.

The chain couples TRBV28 to TRBJ2-2, with TRBD1 as a possible D gene (5 bases). Germline V gene sequence: CDR1 MDHEN, CDR2 SYDVKM. The length of the CDR3 is 17 residues. Trimming took 6 bases from V and 0 from J, leaving 17 bases between them. The CDR3 DNA reads as TGTGCCAGCAGACTCTGGGCAGGGCTCGCGAACACCGGGGAGCTGTTTTTT. Its protein is CASRLWAGLANTGELFF.

This clone was seen a few times. Different DNA sequences within this sample yield the same CDR3. The chain carries TRBV9 and TRBJ1-1, with D possibly TRBD1 on 6 matching bases. Trimming took 2 bases from V and 1 from J, leaving 9 bases between them. This CDR3 region has 14 residues. CDR1 and CDR2 from the germline V gene are SGDLS and YYNGEE. As DNA, the CDR3 is TGTGCCAGCAGCGTTACAGGGTCGAACACTGAAGCTTTCTTT. Its protein product is CASSVTGSNTEAFF.

The gene calls are TRBV30 and TRBJ1-5; D gene unclear. This CDR3 has 12 amino acids. V gave up 1 base and J gave up 1 base, with 2 bases separating them. In germline, CDR1 is GTSNPN, CDR2 SVGIG (reference sequence). CDR3 in amino acids: CAWSESNQPQHF. The CDR3 nucleotides are TGTGCCTGGAGTGAGAGCAATCAGCCCCAGCATTTT.

The chain combines TRBV5-6 with TRBJ2-5; D perhaps matches TRBD1 (6 bases). CDR1 and CDR2 (germline): SGHDT, YYEEEE. This CDR3 region has 13 residues. Trimming removed 3 bases at V and 7 bases at J, with 13 bases between. The CDR3 spells CASSSTGARTQYF. The CDR3 DNA follows: TGTGCCAGCAGCTCGACAGGAGCCCGGACCCAGTACTTC.

The V call is TRBV28, the J call TRBJ2-7; 11 nucleotides match TRBD1. The CDR3 extends over 14 amino acids. Trimming removed 6 bases from V and 2 bases from J; junction bases left unmatched: 3. Germline V lookup: CDR1 MDHEN, CDR2 SYDVKM. This CDR3 is CASRGQGATYEQYF. The CDR3 DNA is TGTGCCAGCAGAGGACAGGGGGCGACCTACGAGCAGTACTTC.

This chain uses TRBV28 with TRBJ1-2; D not resolved. Germline lookup yields CDR1 MDHEN and CDR2 SYDVKM. Trimming stripped 2 bases from V and 1 base from J, with 14 bases between. The CDR3 sequence is 16 residues long. CDR3 residues: CASSLGGSRFNYGYTF. The CDR3 DNA is TGTGCCAGCAGTTTAGGAGGGTCCCGATTTAACTATGGCTACACCTTC.

The genes are TRBV28 and TRBJ2-6; 10 positions match TRBD1. With 5 bases clipped from V and 4 bases from J, the junction kept 8 bases outside the gene matches. Germline V gives CDR1 MDHEN, CDR2 SYDVKM. There are 17 residues in the CDR3. The CDR3 region is CASSPRQGARGANVLTF. CDR3 nucleotide sequence: TGTGCCAGCAGTCCCCGACAGGGGGCGCGCGGGGCCAACGTCCTGACTTTC.

This sequence joins TRBV5-3 and TRBJ1-5, with D possibly TRBD1 on 5 matching bases. TRBV5-3 is recorded as an ORF, its role being uncertain. V was trimmed by 3 bases and J by 1 base, leaving 11 bases between them. CDR3 length: 15 residues. In nucleotides, the CDR3 is TGTGCCAGAAGCTCGGGGGGATTGAGCAATCAGCCCCAGCATTTT. Its protein product is CARSSGGLSNQPQHF.

Details on this clone: Additional DNA sequences in this sample encode the identical CDR3. The chain employs TRBV15 and TRBJ1-1, with D perhaps matching TRBD1 (6 bases). The V gene's germline CDR1 is LNHNV and CDR2 YYDKDF (reference sequence). V was cut by 0 bases and J by 4 bases, with 12 bases left in between. The CDR3 extends over 15 amino acids. The CDR3 protein is CATSRDIGGGTEAFF. The CDR3 region has the DNA TGTGCCACCAGCAGAGATATAGGAGGGGGCACTGAAGCTTTCTTT.

The V and J genes are TRBV6-6 and TRBJ2-3; D call uncertain. Trimming removed 6 bases from V and 0 bases from J, with 10 bases in between. CDR3 length: 14 residues. Germline-derived CDR1 and CDR2 are MNHNY and SVGAGI (reference sequence). The CDR3, as DNA: TGTGCCAGCAGAATCGGGTATAGCACAGATACGCAGTATTTT. It codes for CASRIGYSTDTQYF.

This clone showed up just once. V and J are TRBV28 and TRBJ2-4; 8 bases agree with TRBD2. CDR3 length equals 13 residues. Germline V CDR1 and CDR2: MDHEN, SYDVKM. Trimming cost V 10 bases and J 6 bases; bases outside gene matches: 8. CDR3 in amino acids: CANRLARRNIQYF. CDR3 bases: TGTGCCAACCGACTAGCGAGGAGAAACATTCAGTACTTC.

This clone was picked up a small number of times. The CDR3 sequence is CASSISRTGNQPQHF. The DNA for the CDR3 is TGTGCCAGTAGTATATCTCGGACAGGCAATCAGCCCCAGCATTTT. J is TRBJ1-5 and V is TRBV19, with D perhaps TRBD1 (6 bases). CDR3 length: 15 amino acids. CDR1 is LNHDA and CDR2 is SQIVND in the germline V gene (reference sequence). V was trimmed by 2 bases and J by 2 bases, leaving 10 bases between them.

This clone has only a few counts. The rearrangement links TRBV30 to TRBJ1-5; D not certain. Trimming removed 0 bases from V and 7 bases from J, with 10 bases in between. The germline V gene has CDR1 GTSNPN and CDR2 SVGIG (reference sequence). The CDR3 is 13 amino acids. The CDR3 DNA is TGTGCCTGGAGTGTAGGTAGTGGCCAGCCCCAGCATTTT. Its protein is CAWSVGSGQPQHF.

The rearrangement uses TRBV6-5 and TRBJ1-2; D gene unclear. Trimming pared 2 bases from V and 0 bases from J, leaving 10 bases between. CDR1 is MNHEY and CDR2 is SVGAGI in the germline V gene. This CDR3 is 15 amino acids long. CDR3: CASSYRAPSNYGYTF. The CDR3, as DNA: TGTGCCAGCAGTTACCGGGCTCCATCTAACTATGGCTACACCTTC.

This chain connects TRBV10-2 to TRBJ1-1, with D tentatively TRBD1 (5 bases). The CDR3 is made up of 13 amino acids. The germline V gene has CDR1 WSHSY and CDR2 SAAADI. The V end lost 7 bases, the J end lost 1 base, and 10 bases lay between the germline ends. The CDR3 DNA reads TGCGCCAGCACGGACATCGAGAACACTGAAGCTTTCTTT. Its protein is CASTDIENTEAFF.

The chain combines TRBV19 with TRBJ2-7; 7 nucleotides match TRBD2. This CDR3 is 14 amino acids long. Per germline, CDR1 LNHDA and CDR2 SQIVND (reference sequence). V shed 3 bases and J 9 bases; nucleotides not matched to a gene: 11. The CDR3 coding sequence is TGTGCCAGTAGTATTGGTAGCGGGCACCCGGGGCAGTACTTC. Its protein product is CASSIGSGHPGQYF.

In DNA form, the CDR3 reads TGCGCCAGCAGCCCTGTGGTGTCCAATGAGCAGTTCTTC. It codes for CASSPVVSNEQFF. The J gene is TRBJ2-1, the V gene TRBV5-1, with unresolved D. Germline V gives CDR1 SGHRS, CDR2 YFSETQ. This CDR3 region has 13 residues. The germline V and J ends were trimmed by 4 bases and 6 bases, with 11 bases remaining between them.